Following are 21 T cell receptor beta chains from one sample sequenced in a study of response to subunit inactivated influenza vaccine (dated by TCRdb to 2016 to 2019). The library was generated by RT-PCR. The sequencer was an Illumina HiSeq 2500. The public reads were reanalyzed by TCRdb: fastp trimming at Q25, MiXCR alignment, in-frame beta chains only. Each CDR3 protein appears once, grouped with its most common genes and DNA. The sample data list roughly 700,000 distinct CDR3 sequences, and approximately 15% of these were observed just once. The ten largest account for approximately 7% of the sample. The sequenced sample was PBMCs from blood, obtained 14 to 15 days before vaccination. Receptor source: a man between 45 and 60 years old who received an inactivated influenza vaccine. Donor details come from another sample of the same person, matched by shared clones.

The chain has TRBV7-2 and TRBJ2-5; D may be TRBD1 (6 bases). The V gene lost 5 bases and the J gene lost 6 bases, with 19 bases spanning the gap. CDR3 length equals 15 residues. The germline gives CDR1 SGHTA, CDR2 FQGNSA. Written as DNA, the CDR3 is TGTGCCAGCAGCGGCAGGGGAACGGGGTCGAAGACCCAGTACTTC. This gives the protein CASSGRGTGSKTQYF. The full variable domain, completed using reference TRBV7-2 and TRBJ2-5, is GAGVSQSPSNKVTEKGKDVELRCDPISGHTALYWYRQSLGQGLEFLIYFQGNSAPDKSGLPSDRFSAERTGGSVSTLTIQRTQQEDSAVYLCASSGRGTGSKTQYFGPGTRLLVL.

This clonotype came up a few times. The CDR3 DNA follows: TGTGCCAGCAGCGGCGGACAGGGGAATGAAAAACTGTTTTTT. It translates to CASSGGQGNEKLFF. This chain links TRBV3-1 with TRBJ1-4, with TRBD1 identical over 9 bases. The germline CDR1 and CDR2 sequences are LGHDT and YNNKEL (reference sequence). V lost 5 bases to trimming and J lost 5 bases; unmatched junction nucleotides: 3. CDR3 length equals 14 residues.

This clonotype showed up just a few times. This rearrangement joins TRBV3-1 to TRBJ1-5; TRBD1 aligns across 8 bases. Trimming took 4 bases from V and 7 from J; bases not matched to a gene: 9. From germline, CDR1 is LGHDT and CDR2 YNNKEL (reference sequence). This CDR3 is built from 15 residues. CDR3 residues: CASSLGQGLGQPQHF. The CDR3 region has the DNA TGTGCCAGCAGCCTCGGACAGGGTTTGGGGCAGCCCCAGCATTTT.

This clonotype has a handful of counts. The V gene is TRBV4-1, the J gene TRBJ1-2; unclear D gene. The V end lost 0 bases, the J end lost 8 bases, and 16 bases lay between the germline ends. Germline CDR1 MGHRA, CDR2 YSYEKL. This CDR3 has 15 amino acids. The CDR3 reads CASSQDRYLTEGYTF. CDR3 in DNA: TGCGCCAGCAGCCAAGACCGCTATCTAACTGAGGGCTACACCTTC.

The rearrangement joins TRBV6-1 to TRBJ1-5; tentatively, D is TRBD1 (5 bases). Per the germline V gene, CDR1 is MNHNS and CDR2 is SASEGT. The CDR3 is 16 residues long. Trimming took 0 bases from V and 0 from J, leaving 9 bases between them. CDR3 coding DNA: TGTGCCAGCAGTGAAGCCGGGGGTTATAGCAATCAGCCCCAGCATTTT. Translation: CASSEAGGYSNQPQHF.

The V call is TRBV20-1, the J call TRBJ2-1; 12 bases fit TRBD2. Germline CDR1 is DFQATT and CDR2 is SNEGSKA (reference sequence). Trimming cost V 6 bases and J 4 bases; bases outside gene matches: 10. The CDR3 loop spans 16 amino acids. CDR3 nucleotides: TGCAGTGCGAAGACTAGCGGGGGTCAAACTTACAATGAGCAGTTCTTC. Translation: CSAKTSGGQTYNEQFF.

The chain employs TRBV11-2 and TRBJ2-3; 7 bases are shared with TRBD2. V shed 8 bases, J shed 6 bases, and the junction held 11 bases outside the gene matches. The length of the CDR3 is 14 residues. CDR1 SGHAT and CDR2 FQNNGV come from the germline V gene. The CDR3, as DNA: TGTGCCAGCCGCCGGACTAGTGGGGGGGATACGCAGTATTTT. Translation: CASRRTSGGDTQYF.

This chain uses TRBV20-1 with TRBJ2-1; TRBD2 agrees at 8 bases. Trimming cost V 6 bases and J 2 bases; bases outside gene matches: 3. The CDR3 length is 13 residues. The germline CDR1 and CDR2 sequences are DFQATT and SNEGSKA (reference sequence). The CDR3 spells CSAPTSAYNEQFF. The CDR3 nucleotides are TGCAGTGCCCCGACTAGCGCCTACAATGAGCAGTTCTTC.

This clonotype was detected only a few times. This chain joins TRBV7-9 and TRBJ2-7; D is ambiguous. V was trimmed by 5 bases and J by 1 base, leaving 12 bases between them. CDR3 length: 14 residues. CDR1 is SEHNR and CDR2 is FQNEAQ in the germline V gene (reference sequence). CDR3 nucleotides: TGTGCCAGCAGCCCTAAGCTATTATCCTACGAGCAGTACTTC. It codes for CASSPKLLSYEQYF.

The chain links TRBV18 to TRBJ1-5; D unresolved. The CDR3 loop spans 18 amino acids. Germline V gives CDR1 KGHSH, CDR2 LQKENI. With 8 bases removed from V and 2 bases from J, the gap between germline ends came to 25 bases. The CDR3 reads CASTHQRKAGFGNQPQHF. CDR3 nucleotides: TGTGCCAGCACGCACCAGAGGAAGGCGGGATTTGGCAATCAGCCCCAGCATTTT.

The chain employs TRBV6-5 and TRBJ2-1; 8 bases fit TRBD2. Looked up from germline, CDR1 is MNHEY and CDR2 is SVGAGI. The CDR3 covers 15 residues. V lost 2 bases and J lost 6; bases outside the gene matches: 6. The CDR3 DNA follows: TGTGCCAGCAGTTACACCCGGACTAGCATCAATGAGCAGTTCTTC. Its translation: CASSYTRTSINEQFF.

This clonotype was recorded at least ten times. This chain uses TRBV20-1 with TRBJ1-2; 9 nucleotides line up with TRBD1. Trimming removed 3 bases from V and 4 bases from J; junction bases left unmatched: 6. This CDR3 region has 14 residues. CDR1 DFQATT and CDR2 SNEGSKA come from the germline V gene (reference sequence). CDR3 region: CSASPGQGGYGYTF. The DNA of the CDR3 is TGCAGTGCTAGCCCGGGACAGGGAGGCTATGGCTACACCTTC.

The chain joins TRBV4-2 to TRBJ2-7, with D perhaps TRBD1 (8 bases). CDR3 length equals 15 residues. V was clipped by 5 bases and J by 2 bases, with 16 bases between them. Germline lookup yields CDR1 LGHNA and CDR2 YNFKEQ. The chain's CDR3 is CASSLQGGRTYEQYF. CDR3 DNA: TGTGCCAGCAGCTTACAGGGGGGGAGGACCTACGAGCAGTACTTC.

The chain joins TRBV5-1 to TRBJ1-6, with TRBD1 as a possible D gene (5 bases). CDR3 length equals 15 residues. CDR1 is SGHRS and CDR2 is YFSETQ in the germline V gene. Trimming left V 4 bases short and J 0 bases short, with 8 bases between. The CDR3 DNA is TGCGCCAGCAGCCCGGGGGACTCCTATAATTCACCCCTCCACTTT. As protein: CASSPGDSYNSPLHF.

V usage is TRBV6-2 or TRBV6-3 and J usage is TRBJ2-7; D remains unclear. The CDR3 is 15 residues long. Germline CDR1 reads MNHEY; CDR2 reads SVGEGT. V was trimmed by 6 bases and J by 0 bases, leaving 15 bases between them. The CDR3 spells CASRAPRARSYEQYF. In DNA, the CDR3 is TGTGCCAGCAGAGCCCCTAGGGCCCGCTCCTACGAGCAGTACTTC.

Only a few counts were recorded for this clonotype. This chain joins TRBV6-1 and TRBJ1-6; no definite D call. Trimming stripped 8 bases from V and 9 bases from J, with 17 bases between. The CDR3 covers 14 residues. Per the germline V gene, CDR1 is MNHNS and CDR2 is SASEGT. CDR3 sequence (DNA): TGTGCCAGCGCAGTTTACACTTGGAGTTCACCCCTCCACTTT. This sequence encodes CASAVYTWSSPLHF.

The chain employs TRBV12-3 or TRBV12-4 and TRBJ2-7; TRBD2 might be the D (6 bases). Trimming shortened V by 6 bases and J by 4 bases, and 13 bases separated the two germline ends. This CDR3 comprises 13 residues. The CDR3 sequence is CASSKTGRYEQYF. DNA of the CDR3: TGTGCCAGCAGCAAAACCGGGAGATACGAGCAGTACTTC.

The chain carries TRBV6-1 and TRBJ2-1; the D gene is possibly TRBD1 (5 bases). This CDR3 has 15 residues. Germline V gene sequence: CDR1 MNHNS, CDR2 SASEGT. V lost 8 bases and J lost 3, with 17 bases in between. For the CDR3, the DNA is TGTGCCAGCTTTCCAGGGCCCATCCACTACAATGAGCAGTTCTTC. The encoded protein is CASFPGPIHYNEQFF.

The CDR3 region has the DNA TGTGCCAGCAGGCAATTTGTTTCGCCAGAGACCCAGTACTTC. Translation: CASRQFVSPETQYF. This chain connects TRBV3-1 to TRBJ2-5; D not resolved. Trimming cost V 6 bases and J 4 bases, with 15 bases left between them. This CDR3 spans 14 amino acids. Germline lookup yields CDR1 LGHDT and CDR2 YNNKEL (reference sequence).

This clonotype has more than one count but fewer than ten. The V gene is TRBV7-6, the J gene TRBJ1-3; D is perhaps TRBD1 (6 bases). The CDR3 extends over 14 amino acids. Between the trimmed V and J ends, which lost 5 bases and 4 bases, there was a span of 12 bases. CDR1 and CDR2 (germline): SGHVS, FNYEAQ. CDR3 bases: TGTGCCAGCAGCCCAACAGGGTTCGGAAACACCATATATTTT. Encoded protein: CASSPTGFGNTIYF.

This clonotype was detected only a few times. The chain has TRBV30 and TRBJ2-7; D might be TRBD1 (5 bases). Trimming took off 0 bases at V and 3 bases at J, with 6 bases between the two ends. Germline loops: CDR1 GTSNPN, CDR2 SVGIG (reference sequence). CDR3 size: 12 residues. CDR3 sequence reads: CAWSVTGYEQYF. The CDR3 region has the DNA TGTGCCTGGAGTGTAACAGGCTACGAGCAGTACTTC. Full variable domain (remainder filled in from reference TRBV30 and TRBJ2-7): SQTIHQWPATLVQPVGSPLSLECTVEGTSNPNLYWYRQAAGRGLQLLFYSVGIGQISSEVPQNLSASRPQDRQFILSSKKLLLSDSGFYLCAWSVTGYEQYFGPGTRLTVT.